These T cell receptor beta chains were read from a single sample in a study of control samples from healthy donors and cancer patients. Profiled with immunoSEQ multiplex PCR; TCRdb holds only in-frame clones, not every one. Among around 200,000 clones listed, roughly 94% were seen once. Sequencing input: blood. Every receptor here comes from a man aged 50 to 60 in good health. Each CDR3 is given with its conserved first and last residue. The order of the fields is D gene, J gene, clone size, V gene, CDR3 DNA, CDR3 protein. The D gene is left open where the match is weak. Only part of the rows carry a size: once, few, many, or a class if the clone is expanded.

d_gene: -; j_gene: TRBJ1-4; abundance: -; v_gene: TRBV5-1; CDR3nt: TGCGCCAGCAGCTTTGCAGCGGCGAATGAAAAACTGTTTTTT; CDR3aa: CASSFAAANEKLFF
d_gene: -; j_gene: TRBJ1-2; abundance: -; v_gene: TRBV20-1; CDR3nt: TGCAGTGCTTGGCTCGCCTATGGCTACACCTTC; CDR3aa: CSAWLAYGYTF
d_gene: -; j_gene: TRBJ1-2; abundance: -; v_gene: TRBV10-3; CDR3nt: TGTGCCATCAGTGAGTACAGTAACTATGGCTACACCTTC; CDR3aa: CAISEYSNYGYTF
d_gene: TRBD1; j_gene: TRBJ1-4; abundance: -; v_gene: TRBV29-1; CDR3nt: TGCAGCGTGACAGGGTGGACTAATGAAAAACTGTTTTTT; CDR3aa: CSVTGWTNEKLFF
d_gene: -; j_gene: TRBJ2-3; abundance: -; v_gene: TRBV6-6; CDR3nt: TGTGCCAGCAGCCCCCCCGGGGATACGCAGTATTTT; CDR3aa: CASSPPGDTQYF
d_gene: TRBD1; j_gene: TRBJ1-6; abundance: -; v_gene: TRBV7-9; CDR3nt: TGTGCCAGCAGCGCCAGACAGGGAAATTCACCCCTCCACTTT; CDR3aa: CASSARQGNSPLHF
d_gene: TRBD1; j_gene: TRBJ1-2; abundance: -; v_gene: TRBV7-9; CDR3nt: TGTGCCAGCAGCTTCGGACAGGGGGATGGCTACACCTTC; CDR3aa: CASSFGQGDGYTF
d_gene: TRBD1; j_gene: TRBJ1-2; abundance: -; v_gene: TRBV19; CDR3nt: TGTGCCAGTAGGAACCAGGGGGGGGCGCCGAGCAGGGGCAACTATGGCTACACCTTC; CDR3aa: CASRNQGGAPSRGNYGYTF
d_gene: -; j_gene: TRBJ1-3; abundance: -; v_gene: TRBV25-1; CDR3nt: TGTGCCAGCAGTGCCAGGGGAGGAAGAGACACCATATATTTT; CDR3aa: CASSARGGRDTIYF
d_gene: -; j_gene: TRBJ1-6; abundance: -; v_gene: TRBV30; CDR3nt: TGTGCCTGGACCGAAGAGGTGTCAGGTTATTCACCCCTCCACTTT; CDR3aa: CAWTEEVSGYSPLHF
d_gene: -; j_gene: TRBJ1-1; abundance: -; v_gene: TRBV28; CDR3nt: TGTGCCAGCACCAACGGAGGGGTTAAGAACACTGAAGCTTTCTTT; CDR3aa: CASTNGGVKNTEAFF
d_gene: -; j_gene: TRBJ2-2; abundance: -; v_gene: TRBV7-9; CDR3nt: TGTGCCAGCAGCCAAGACGTGAACACCGGGGAGCTGTTTTTT; CDR3aa: CASSQDVNTGELFF
d_gene: -; j_gene: TRBJ2-7; abundance: -; v_gene: TRBV6-5; CDR3nt: TGTGCCAGCAGCCCAAAAATGACAGGTGTCTACGAGCAGTACTTC; CDR3aa: CASSPKMTGVYEQYF
d_gene: -; j_gene: TRBJ1-5; abundance: -; v_gene: TRBV5-1; CDR3nt: TGCGCCAGCAGCTTGGGCCCAGGATATAGCAATCAGCCCCAGCATTTT; CDR3aa: CASSLGPGYSNQPQHF
d_gene: TRBD2; j_gene: TRBJ2-3; abundance: -; v_gene: TRBV28; CDR3nt: TGTGCCAGCAGTTTATTAGGGGCGGGGGGAGAAGGAGATACGCAGTATTTT; CDR3aa: CASSLLGAGGEGDTQYF
d_gene: TRBD1; j_gene: TRBJ1-4; abundance: -; v_gene: TRBV7-9; CDR3nt: TGTGCCAGCAGCTTAAACACAGGGGGCAGGGAAAAACTGTTTTTT; CDR3aa: CASSLNTGGREKLFF
d_gene: TRBD2; j_gene: TRBJ2-5; abundance: -; v_gene: TRBV28; CDR3nt: TGTGCCAGCAGACTGGGGTCCCAGGGAGGGGAGACCCAGTACTTC; CDR3aa: CASRLGSQGGETQYF
d_gene: -; j_gene: TRBJ2-3; abundance: -; v_gene: TRBV28; CDR3nt: TGTGCCAGCAGTTTAGCTAACCCTTCCACAGATACGCAGTATTTT; CDR3aa: CASSLANPSTDTQYF
d_gene: -; j_gene: TRBJ1-1; abundance: -; v_gene: TRBV27; CDR3nt: TGTGCCAGCGCCCCTCCTCGGGTTGGGACTGAAGCTTTCTTT; CDR3aa: CASAPPRVGTEAFF
d_gene: -; j_gene: TRBJ2-6; abundance: -; v_gene: TRBV6-5; CDR3nt: TGTGCCAGCAGTTTTGTCCTCTCTGGGGCCAACGTCCTGACTTTC; CDR3aa: CASSFVLSGANVLTF
d_gene: -; j_gene: TRBJ2-5; abundance: few; v_gene: TRBV2; CDR3nt: TGTGCCAGCAGTGAAGGAGAGACCCAGTACTTC; CDR3aa: CASSEGETQYF
d_gene: -; j_gene: TRBJ1-4; abundance: -; v_gene: TRBV7-2; CDR3nt: TGTGCCAGCAGCTTAACCAAAGAAAAACTGTTTTTT; CDR3aa: CASSLTKEKLFF
d_gene: TRBD1; j_gene: TRBJ2-1; abundance: -; v_gene: TRBV7-8; CDR3nt: TGTGCCAGCAGCTGGACAGGGTCCGTCCATGAGCAGTTCTTC; CDR3aa: CASSWTGSVHEQFF
d_gene: TRBD1; j_gene: TRBJ1-4; abundance: -; v_gene: TRBV5-1; CDR3nt: TGCGCCAGCAGCCCCGCCGGGACAGGTTACGCAACTAATGAAAAACTGTTTTTT; CDR3aa: CASSPAGTGYATNEKLFF
d_gene: -; j_gene: TRBJ1-1; abundance: once; v_gene: TRBV6-5; CDR3nt: TGTGCCAGCAGTCCCACCAGGCAGTCTGAAGCTTTCTTT; CDR3aa: CASSPTRQSEAFF
d_gene: -; j_gene: TRBJ2-3; abundance: few; v_gene: TRBV6-5; CDR3nt: TGTGCCAGCAGCTCCCGGGACCGCGGATCAGATACGCAGTATTTT; CDR3aa: CASSSRDRGSDTQYF
d_gene: -; j_gene: TRBJ2-3; abundance: -; v_gene: TRBV7-9; CDR3nt: TGTGCCAGCAGCTTAAACCAAGGGACAGATACGCAGTATTTT; CDR3aa: CASSLNQGTDTQYF
d_gene: -; j_gene: TRBJ1-5; abundance: -; v_gene: TRBV28; CDR3nt: TGTGCCAGCAGTTTAAGGGGTCAGCCCCAGCATTTT; CDR3aa: CASSLRGQPQHF
d_gene: -; j_gene: TRBJ1-1; abundance: -; v_gene: TRBV3-1/TRBV3-2; CDR3nt: TGTGCCAGCAGCCAAGATTACACGGTTAGGGCTTTCTTT; CDR3aa: CASSQDYTVRAFF
d_gene: -; j_gene: TRBJ1-2; abundance: -; v_gene: TRBV30; CDR3nt: TGTGCCTGGAGTCTGACTACAGGAGTCGGCTACACCTTC; CDR3aa: CAWSLTTGVGYTF
d_gene: TRBD2; j_gene: TRBJ2-2; abundance: -; v_gene: TRBV28; CDR3nt: TGTGCCAGCGGGAGCGGGGGGGCGACCGGGGAGCTGTTTTTT; CDR3aa: CASGSGGATGELFF
d_gene: TRBD1; j_gene: TRBJ1-5; abundance: -; v_gene: TRBV30; CDR3nt: TGTGCCTGGAGTGCCAGGGGGGATCAGCCCCAGCATTTT; CDR3aa: CAWSARGDQPQHF
d_gene: TRBD1; j_gene: TRBJ1-2; abundance: -; v_gene: TRBV6-5; CDR3nt: TGTGCCTCGCAGGGGGCCCGTTCTGGTTATGGCTACACCTTC; CDR3aa: CASQGARSGYGYTF
d_gene: -; j_gene: TRBJ1-2; abundance: -; v_gene: TRBV5-6; CDR3nt: TGTGCCAGCAGCTACGGGCAAGGGGATGGTGGCTACACCTTC; CDR3aa: CASSYGQGDGGYTF
d_gene: TRBD1; j_gene: TRBJ1-1; abundance: once; v_gene: TRBV6-5; CDR3nt: TGTGCCAGCACCGCCCCCCAGGGGGCAGCTTTCTTT; CDR3aa: CASTAPQGAAFF
d_gene: -; j_gene: TRBJ2-7; abundance: -; v_gene: TRBV4-3; CDR3nt: TGCGCCAGCAGCCTAGCAAGGGGAGCCTACGAGCAGTACTTC; CDR3aa: CASSLARGAYEQYF
d_gene: -; j_gene: TRBJ1-4; abundance: -; v_gene: TRBV20-1; CDR3nt: TGCAGTGCCCAGACAGAGGAAAAACTGTTTTTT; CDR3aa: CSAQTEEKLFF
d_gene: -; j_gene: TRBJ1-2; abundance: -; v_gene: TRBV9; CDR3nt: TGTGCCAGCAGCACGGGCGGGGGTACCTATGGCTACACCTTC; CDR3aa: CASSTGGGTYGYTF
d_gene: TRBD1; j_gene: TRBJ1-2; abundance: -; v_gene: TRBV5-1; CDR3nt: TGCGCCAGCAGCTCAGGACAGGGAAGCTATGGCTACACCTTC; CDR3aa: CASSSGQGSYGYTF
d_gene: -; j_gene: TRBJ1-1; abundance: -; v_gene: TRBV2; CDR3nt: TGTGCCAGCGGCGAGATCACTGAAGCTTTCTTT; CDR3aa: CASGEITEAFF
d_gene: -; j_gene: TRBJ2-1; abundance: once; v_gene: TRBV7-9; CDR3nt: TGTGCCAGCAGCCGGGAGTCCTACAATGAGCAGTTCTTC; CDR3aa: CASSRESYNEQFF
d_gene: -; j_gene: TRBJ1-1; abundance: -; v_gene: TRBV5-6; CDR3nt: TGTGCCAGCAGCTTTTGGTGGACAAACACTGAAGCTTTCTTT; CDR3aa: CASSFWWTNTEAFF
d_gene: -; j_gene: TRBJ1-1; abundance: -; v_gene: TRBV28; CDR3nt: TGTGCCAGCAGTTCAATCCTAGTAGGGTCGGGTTTCTTT; CDR3aa: CASSSILVGSGFF
d_gene: -; j_gene: TRBJ1-5; abundance: -; v_gene: TRBV6-1; CDR3nt: TGTGCCAGCAGTGGGGAACAGGGTTTGGGCAATCAGCCCCAGCATTTT; CDR3aa: CASSGEQGLGNQPQHF
d_gene: -; j_gene: TRBJ2-5; abundance: -; v_gene: TRBV5-1; CDR3nt: TGCGCCAGCAGCTTGGAGGGGGTGGGAGAGACCCAGTACTTC; CDR3aa: CASSLEGVGETQYF
d_gene: TRBD1; j_gene: TRBJ1-4; abundance: -; v_gene: TRBV7-2; CDR3nt: TGTGCCAGCAGCCTCGGACAGGGGGGTAATGAAAAACTGTTTTTT; CDR3aa: CASSLGQGGNEKLFF